The clone carrying this T cell receptor beta chain was observed a few times. Its specificity is not known. It was RNA transcripts that yielded the amplified TCR beta CDR3 regions. The HTBI primer set drove a first-round RT-PCR of the TCR CDR3. From the multiplex PCR reads, TCRdb called clonotypes with MiXCR, one entry per CDR3 protein. The sample holds 550,000 to 600,000 distinct CDR3 sequences; about 14% are singletons and the top ten take roughly 6.9%. Together with thyroid ultrasound, orbital computed tomography, serum thyroxine and TRAb, clinical symptoms were used for diagnoses. PBMCs came from 8.5 to 10 ml fresh peripheral blood. The CDR3 has 13 residues. Germline loops: CDR1 ENHRY, CDR2 SYGVKD. Trimming cost V 0 bases and J 2 bases, with 4 bases left between them. This entry is derived from a study of T cells in Graves' hyperthyroidism and ophthalmopathy. Study-wide results and limits: Blood also held most thyroid clonotypes expanded beyond 0.001.

Sequencing was done on a sample of blood. The V call is TRBV10-3, the J call TRBJ1-2; D gene unclear. The TCR originated in a young woman with Graves' ophthalmopathy. The CDR3 DNA is TGTGCCATCAGTGAGTCGACAAACTATGGCTACACCTTC. Amino acids: CAISESTNYGYTF.